The clone carrying this T cell receptor (beta chain) has at least ten counts. Every patient was untreated before thyroid surgery. As originally analysed: Variation in CDR3 across clinicopathological groups served as the basis for constructing a distant-metastasis classifier in papillary thyroid cancer. TCRdb used MiXCR to call clones anew from the PCR reads. The V and J calls here are based on TCRdb, not the publication. The data hold some 16,000 clones, with about a sixth observed a single time. The record originates from a study of metastatic and nonmetastatic thyroid tumors. Study-wide background: For malignant and benign thyroid patients, tumor or nodule tissue and blood were the sources whose repertoires were compared.

With V trimmed by 5 bases and J by 5 bases, 5 bases remained unmatched. Germline V gives CDR1 MNHNS, CDR2 SASEGT. The CDR3 has 13 amino acids. The clonotype comes from a female donor with papillary thyroid cancer or a benign thyroid nodule (not recorded which). Some clones in this sample may be carry-over from other donors' samples. The sample taken for sequencing was blood. This chain uses TRBV6-1 with TRBJ1-1; TRBD1 matches at 7 bases. CDR3 sequence: CASSLTGDTEAFF. CDR3 nucleotide sequence: TGTGCCAGCAGTTTAACAGGGGATACTGAAGCTTTCTTT.